The 26 T cell receptor beta chains below come from one sample, sequenced in a study of T-cell reconstitution after alpha-beta-depleted transplantation in children (TCRdb year 2016). Libraries were made using PCR. Sequencing used an Illumina HiSeq 2500. To normalize quantification of the TCRbeta repertoire, the TCR libraries were built with molecular barcoding that relied on unique molecular identifiers. Through fastp at Q25 and MiXCR, TCRdb rebuilt clones from the public reads, retaining in-frame beta chains. Records with the same CDR3 protein are collapsed into one entry carrying the most frequent genes and DNA. The table for this sample lists about 690,000 distinct CDR3 sequences; 16% of them were counted only once. The ten largest make up 1.1% of the sample. The sample was PBMCs from the stem cell graft donor, taken from the stem cell graft. Every receptor here comes from a human donor who donated a stem cell graft to a child with acute myeloid leukemia.

The CDR3 sequence is CASSFGTSGVQETQYF. The CDR3 region has the DNA TGTGCCAGCAGCTTTGGGACTAGCGGGGTTCAAGAGACCCAGTACTTC. The rearrangement links TRBV11-3 to TRBJ2-5; the match to TRBD2 covers 13 bases. Losses at the gene ends were 3 bases for V and 2 bases for J; bases not matched to a gene: 3. Germline assignment: CDR1 SGHNT and CDR2 YENEEA. The CDR3 runs 16 residues.

This clonotype was recorded at least ten times. The V gene is TRBV20-1, the J gene TRBJ2-4, with D unresolved. V lost 6 bases, J lost 1 base, and 13 bases lay in between. The CDR3 sequence is 14 residues long. Germline V CDR1 and CDR2: DFQATT, SNEGSKA (reference sequence). The chain's CDR3 is CSAVNWMAKNIQYF. The CDR3 nucleotides read TGCAGTGCCGTGAATTGGATGGCCAAAAACATTCAGTACTTC.

This clonotype was seen repeatedly, ten times or more. The rearrangement uses TRBV20-1 and TRBJ2-4; the match to TRBD1 covers 7 bases. Germline lookup yields CDR1 DFQATT and CDR2 SNEGSKA (reference sequence). The CDR3 length is 13 residues. V shed 3 bases, J shed 3 bases, and the junction held 2 bases outside the gene matches. In DNA form, the CDR3 reads TGCAGTGCTAGCAGACAGGGCAAAAACATTCAGTACTTC. As protein: CSASRQGKNIQYF.

In this sample, this clonotype turned up many times. The chain has TRBV5-6 and TRBJ2-5, with 13 bases identical to TRBD2. Trimming took 0 bases from V and 4 from J; bases not matched to a gene: 3. Germline values: CDR1 SGHDT, CDR2 YYEEEE. This CDR3 region has 16 residues. CDR3: CASSLEGLAGRETQYF. In DNA form, the CDR3 reads TGTGCCAGCAGCTTGGAGGGACTAGCGGGGAGAGAGACCCAGTACTTC.

The chain uses TRBV12-3 or TRBV12-4 and TRBJ2-3; D gene unclear. The CDR3 loop spans 15 amino acids. V lost 3 bases and J lost 2, with 12 bases in between. The CDR3 sequence is CASSLDGRITDTQYF. Written as DNA, the CDR3 is TGTGCCAGCAGTTTGGACGGGCGGATCACAGATACGCAGTATTTT.

This chain connects TRBV20-1 to TRBJ2-7; TRBD2 agrees at 9 bases. CDR3 length equals 14 residues. Germline V CDR1 and CDR2: DFQATT, SNEGSKA (reference sequence). Unmatched junction bases numbered 4, after V lost 0 bases and J lost 4 bases. The CDR3 region has the DNA TGCAGTGCTAGAGAGGTGACTAGCGGATACGAGCAGTACTTC. As protein: CSAREVTSGYEQYF.

This clonotype came up many times. The chain joins TRBV10-3 to TRBJ2-3, with 10 nucleotides matching TRBD1. The CDR3 runs 13 residues. V was pared by 10 bases and J by 6 bases, with 7 bases of the junction left unmatched. The germline CDR1 and CDR2 sequences are ENHRY and SYGVKD. The CDR3 sequence is CATLTGGEDTQYF. The CDR3 DNA reads as TGTGCCACCTTGACAGGGGGCGAGGATACGCAGTATTTT.

This clonotype has just one count. The chain is built from TRBV25-1 and TRBJ2-7; tentatively, D is TRBD2 (6 bases). In germline, CDR1 is MGHDK, CDR2 SYGVNS. Trimming removed 6 bases at V and 6 bases at J, with 21 bases between. This CDR3 comprises 15 residues. The CDR3: CASSRPLGEVSEQYF. The CDR3 DNA reads as TGTGCCAGCAGCCGACCCCTAGGGGAGGTGAGCGAGCAGTACTTC.

DNA for the CDR3: TGCGCCAGCAGCTGGGGGACAGGTACAGTCGTCACTGAAGCTTTCTTT. Encoded protein: CASSWGTGTVVTEAFF. This chain links TRBV5-1 with TRBJ1-1, with 8 bases matching TRBD1. Per the germline V gene, CDR1 is SGHRS and CDR2 is YFSETQ. Losses at the gene ends were 3 bases for V and 4 bases for J; bases not matched to a gene: 11. The CDR3 has 16 amino acids.

This clonotype was detected a few times. CDR3 loop: CASSLVAQGRTGELFF. For the CDR3, the DNA is TGCGCCAGCAGCTTGGTGGCCCAGGGAAGGACCGGGGAGCTGTTTTTT. V gene TRBV5-1 combines with J gene TRBJ2-2; D is perhaps TRBD1 (5 bases). The ends were cut back, 0 bases at V and 5 bases at J, with 14 bases in the middle. CDR3 length: 16 residues. Germline V CDR1 and CDR2: SGHRS, YFSETQ. Complete variable domain (other parts from reference TRBV5-1 and TRBJ2-2): KAGVTQTPRYLIKTRGQQVTLSCSPISGHRSVSWYQQTPGQGLQFLFEYFSETQRNKGNFPGRFSGRQFSNSRSEMNVSTLELGDSALYLCASSLVAQGRTGELFFGEGSRLTVL.

This clonotype was counted ten times or more. This chain links TRBV7-2 with TRBJ2-7, with 10 positions matching TRBD1. CDR1 is SGHTA and CDR2 is FQGNSA in the germline V gene. The CDR3 spans 15 residues. Trimming took 4 bases from V and 5 from J; bases not matched to a gene: 8. The CDR3 nucleotides are TGTGCCAGCAGCTCACGGACAGGGGGGATCAACGAGCAGTACTTC. This codes for CASSSRTGGINEQYF.

This clonotype has just a few counts. V is TRBV11-1 and J is TRBJ2-5; possible D gene TRBD2, 6 bases. The V and J ends lost 5 bases and 0 bases respectively, with 16 bases between them. Germline CDR1 reads SGHAT; CDR2 reads FQDESV (reference sequence). CDR3 length: 16 amino acids. The CDR3 is CASSRRAGRYQETQYF. The CDR3 DNA reads TGTGCCAGCAGCCGGCGCGCAGGGAGGTACCAAGAGACCCAGTACTTC.

In its sample, this clonotype was seen many times. V usage is TRBV7-9 and J usage is TRBJ2-5, with 8 bases matching TRBD1. CDR3 length equals 14 residues. Germline V gene sequence: CDR1 SEHNR, CDR2 FQNEAQ (reference sequence). Unmatched junction bases numbered 1, after V lost 4 bases and J lost 0 bases. CDR3 in amino acids: CASSSGGYQETQYF. The DNA of the CDR3 is TGTGCCAGCAGCTCAGGGGGCTACCAAGAGACCCAGTACTTC.

As to this clonotype: An end of the junction differs from the germline gene, which may be a read error. The chain joins TRBV6-1 to TRBJ2-1; 8 bases match TRBD2. The CDR3 contains 14 residues. Germline-derived CDR1 and CDR2 are MNHNS and SASEGT. CDR3 sequence reads: CASSVAGSYNDQFF. DNA for the CDR3: TGTGCCAGCAGCGTAGCGGGGTCCTACAATGACCAGTTCTTC.

This clonotype was picked up many times. This chain uses TRBV7-2 with TRBJ2-1; 15 positions match TRBD2. CDR1 SGHTA and CDR2 FQGNSA come from the germline V gene. With V trimmed by 1 base and J by 9 bases, 1 base remained unmatched. The CDR3 has 15 amino acids. The DNA of the CDR3 is TGTGCCAGCAGCTTAGAGGGACTAGCGGGGGGTGAGCAGTTCTTC. The encoded protein is CASSLEGLAGGEQFF.

The chain links TRBV6-2 or TRBV6-3 to TRBJ2-6, with 11 bases identical to TRBD1. There are 17 residues in the CDR3. V was pared by 4 bases and J by 1 base, with 3 bases of the junction left unmatched. CDR1 is MNHEY, CDR2 SVGEGT, per germline. CDR3 residues: CASSLDRGLSGANVLTF. In nucleotides, the CDR3 is TGTGCCAGCAGTTTGGACAGGGGGCTGTCTGGGGCCAACGTCCTGACTTTC.

This clonotype was observed a handful of times. At one of its ends the junction is not consistent with the germline gene, which may arise from a read error. The V and J genes are TRBV20-1 and TRBJ2-1, with 11 bases identical to TRBD2. This CDR3 region has 17 residues. Germline V gives CDR1 DFQATT, CDR2 SNEGSKA (reference sequence). The DNA of the CDR3 is TGCTGTGCTAGAGATTCTACTAGCGGGGGACCCTACAATGAGCAGTTCTTC. Translated, it gives CCARDSTSGGPYNEQFF.

The chain links TRBV28 to TRBJ1-6; D gene ambiguous. Trimming stripped 5 bases from V and 10 bases from J, with 12 bases between. The CDR3 covers 13 residues. Germline CDR1 is MDHEN and CDR2 is SYDVKM. The CDR3 sequence: CASSITLASPLHF. The CDR3 nucleotides are TGTGCCAGCAGTATAACTCTCGCCTCACCCCTCCACTTT.

This clonotype was recorded at least ten times. The rearrangement joins TRBV20-1 to TRBJ2-7; D may be TRBD2 (6 bases). The CDR3 has 13 residues. With 5 bases removed from V and 0 bases from J, the gap between germline ends came to 11 bases. From germline, CDR1 is DFQATT and CDR2 SNEGSKA (reference sequence). The CDR3 DNA reads TGCAGTGCTTACGGGAGCCCCTCCTACGAGCAGTACTTC. Translation gives CSAYGSPSYEQYF.

A few counts support this clonotype. This sequence joins TRBV27 and TRBJ1-4, with a possible D match to TRBD1 (5 bases). Trimming took 5 bases from V and 4 from J, leaving 14 bases between them. Germline values: CDR1 MNHEY, CDR2 SMNVEV (reference sequence). The CDR3 is made up of 15 amino acids. CDR3 bases: TGTGCCAGCAGTCCCTCCGGGACGGTTAATGAAAAACTGTTTTTT. Translating gives CASSPSGTVNEKLFF.

The rearrangement uses TRBV9 and TRBJ1-1; the D is unclear. Germline CDR1 and CDR2: SGDLS and YYNGEE. V shed 2 bases and J shed 8 bases, with 13 bases lying between them. This CDR3 comprises 13 residues. Here the CDR3 reads CASSVHHRQEAFF. CDR3 nucleotide sequence: TGTGCCAGCAGCGTCCACCACCGGCAAGAAGCTTTCTTT.

The V and J genes are TRBV7-9 and TRBJ2-1; possibly TRBD1 for D (5 bases). Trimming took off 5 bases at V and 2 bases at J, with 13 bases between the two ends. CDR3 length: 15 amino acids. From germline, CDR1 is SEHNR and CDR2 FQNEAQ (reference sequence). The CDR3 loop is CASSAGFSPYNEQFF. CDR3 DNA: TGTGCCAGCAGCGCAGGGTTCTCCCCCTACAATGAGCAGTTCTTC. The variable domain in full, with the rest retrieved from reference TRBV7-9 and TRBJ2-1, is DTGVSQNPRHKITKRGQNVTFRCDPISEHNRLYWYRQTLGQGPEFLTYFQNEAQLEKSRLLSDRFSAERPKGSFSTLEIQRTEQGDSAMYLCASSAGFSPYNEQFFGPGTRLTVL.

This clonotype was counted only a few times. The chain employs TRBV5-6 and TRBJ2-3; TRBD1 matches 7 bases. The CDR3 is made up of 15 amino acids. The V gene end was trimmed by 4 bases and the J gene end by 2 bases; junction bases not matched to a gene: 7. CDR1 is SGHDT, CDR2 YYEEEE, per germline. CDR3 sequence reads: CASSPQGKLTDTQYF. The DNA of the CDR3 is TGTGCCAGCAGCCCACAGGGGAAACTCACAGATACGCAGTATTTT.

This clonotype came up a few times. The chain combines TRBV7-6 with TRBJ2-2; 13 nucleotides agree with TRBD2. The CDR3 has 18 residues. CDR1 is SGHVS, CDR2 FNYEAQ, per germline. V dropped 2 bases and J dropped 3; count of bases not matched to a gene: 6. This CDR3 reads CASSLFGTSGDYTGELFF. The DNA of the CDR3 is TGTGCCAGCAGCTTATTCGGGACTAGCGGGGATTACACCGGGGAGCTGTTTTTT.

This clonotype was found many times. The genes are TRBV12-3 or TRBV12-4 and TRBJ2-5; 8 nucleotides agree with TRBD2. The CDR3 is made up of 14 amino acids. Trimming took 5 bases from V and 3 from J; bases not matched to a gene: 5. CDR3 sequence (DNA): TGTGCCAGCAGTCCTCCCGGGGGGGAAGAGACCCAGTACTTC. This encodes CASSPPGGEETQYF.

This clonotype was seen ten or more times. This chain connects TRBV6-1 to TRBJ1-1; a weak D match, TRBD1 (6 bases). The germline CDR1 and CDR2 sequences are MNHNS and SASEGT. This CDR3 spans 13 amino acids. The CDR3: CDVATGKNTEAFF. The CDR3 DNA reads TGTGACGTCGCTACAGGGAAGAACACTGAAGCTTTCTTT.